The 4 T cell receptor beta chains below all came from one sample that was sequenced in a study of blood T cells in healthy people across ages. It was with a sample-barcoded 5' primer and a J-beta primer mix that a second PCR of roughly 7 to 11 cycles was run. A single record per CDR3 protein comes from TCRdb applying MiXCR to the 5' RACE reads. The sample contains roughly 900,000 distinct CDR3 sequences, about 48% of which appear only once. The specimen was blood. All receptors come from a young man in good health.

This rearrangement joins TRBV2 to TRBJ2-4; D is undetermined. The DNA end favors TRBJ2-7, so the J call may be wrong. The CDR3 contains 13 residues. The germline CDR1 and CDR2 sequences are SNHLY and FYNNEI. CDR3 in amino acids: CASSPSFDYEQYF. For the CDR3, the DNA is TGTGCCAGCAGCCCCTCCTTCGACTACGAGCAGTACTTC.

The gene calls are TRBV27 and TRBJ1-5, with D unclear. The CDR3 runs 13 residues. With 6 bases removed from V and 6 bases from J, the gap between germline ends came to 12 bases. Germline CDR1 reads MNHEY; CDR2 reads SMNVEV (reference sequence). The CDR3 nucleotides read TGTGCCAGCAGCCTAGTGCCAGGTCAGCCCCAGCATTTT. Protein sequence: CASSLVPGQPQHF.

The CDR3 DNA reads TGTGCCAGCAGGCCTGACAGGAACACTGAAGCTTTCTTT. This sequence encodes CASRPDRNTEAFF. The chain couples TRBV2 to TRBJ1-1; perhaps TRBD1 as D (5 bases). CDR3 length: 13 residues. Germline V gene data show CDR1 as SNHLY and CDR2 as FYNNEI. Trimming pared 6 bases from V and 1 base from J, leaving 9 bases between.

The chain carries TRBV25-1 and TRBJ1-1; perhaps TRBD1 as D (5 bases). Germline CDR1 is MGHDK and CDR2 is SYGVNS. Trimming removed 2 bases at V and 3 bases at J, with 7 bases between. The CDR3 loop spans 13 amino acids. CDR3 sequence reads: CASSEQGYTEAFF. The DNA for the CDR3 is TGTGCCAGCAGTGAACAGGGTTACACTGAAGCTTTCTTT.